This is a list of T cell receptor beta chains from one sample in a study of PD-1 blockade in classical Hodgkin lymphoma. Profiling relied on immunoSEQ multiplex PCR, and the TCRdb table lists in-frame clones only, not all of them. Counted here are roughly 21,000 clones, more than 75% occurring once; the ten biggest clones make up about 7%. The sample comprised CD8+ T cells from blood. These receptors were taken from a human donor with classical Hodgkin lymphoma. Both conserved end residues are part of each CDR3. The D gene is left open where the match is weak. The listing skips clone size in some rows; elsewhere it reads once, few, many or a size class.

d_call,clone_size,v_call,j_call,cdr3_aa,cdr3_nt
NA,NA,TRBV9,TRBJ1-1,CASSPQGWSEAFF,TGTGCCAGCAGCCCCCAGGGGTGGAGTGAAGCTTTCTTT
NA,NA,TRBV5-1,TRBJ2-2,CASITSPGRDYTGELFF,TGCGCCAGCATCACCTCACCGGGACGGGACTACACCGGGGAGCTGTTTTTT
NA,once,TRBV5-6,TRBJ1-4,CASSPGGEKLFF,TGTGCCAGCAGCCCTGGAGGGGAAAAACTGTTTTTT
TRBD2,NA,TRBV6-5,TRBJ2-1,CASSSTGGNEQFF,TGTGCCAGCAGCTCCACGGGAGGCAATGAGCAGTTCTTC
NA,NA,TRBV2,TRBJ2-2,CASGSRLGELFF,TGTGCCAGCGGATCACGACTCGGGGAGCTGTTTTTT
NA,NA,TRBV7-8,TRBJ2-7,CASSTPYEQYF,TGTGCCAGCAGCACCCCCTACGAGCAGTACTTC
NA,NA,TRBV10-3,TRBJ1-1,CAISGMGGVVAEAFF,TGTGCCATCAGTGGTATGGGGGGGGTGGTGGCTGAAGCTTTCTTT
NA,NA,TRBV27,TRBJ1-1,CASSHGGPNTEAFF,TGTGCCAGCAGTCACGGGGGACCGAACACTGAAGCTTTCTTT
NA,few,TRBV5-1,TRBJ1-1,CASSLEGAMNTEAFF,TGCGCCAGCAGCTTGGAAGGGGCCATGAACACTGAAGCTTTCTTT
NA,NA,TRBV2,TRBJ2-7,CASRRLGTYEQYF,TGTGCCAGCAGGAGATTAGGGACTTACGAGCAGTACTTC
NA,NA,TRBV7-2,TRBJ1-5,CASSLDYWGNQPQHF,TGTGCCAGCAGCTTAGATTATTGGGGGAATCAGCCCCAGCATTTT
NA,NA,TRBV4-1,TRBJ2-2,CASSQSLPPGTGELFF,TGCGCCAGCAGCCAATCCCTCCCCCCTGGCACCGGGGAGCTGTTTTTT
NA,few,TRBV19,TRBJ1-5,CASSPWTVHQPQHF,TGTGCCAGTAGTCCCTGGACAGTCCATCAGCCCCAGCATTTT
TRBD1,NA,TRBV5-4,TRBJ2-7,CASSDGTGGSREQYF,TGTGCCAGCAGCGACGGGACAGGGGGGAGCCGCGAGCAGTACTTC
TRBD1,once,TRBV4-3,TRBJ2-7,CASSQENSGTGGINEQYF,TGCGCCAGCAGCCAAGAAAACTCCGGGACAGGGGGAATCAACGAGCAGTACTTC
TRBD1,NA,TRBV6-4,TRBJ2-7,CASSPGQGLHEQYF,TGTGCCAGCAGTCCAGGACAGGGGTTACACGAGCAGTACTTC
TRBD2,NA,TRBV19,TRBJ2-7,CASSIGGGSSYEQYF,TGTGCCAGTAGTATAGGGGGGGGGAGCTCCTACGAGCAGTACTTC
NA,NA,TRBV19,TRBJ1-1,CASSTAEVTEAFF,TGTGCCAGTAGTACCGCGGAGGTCACTGAAGCTTTCTTT
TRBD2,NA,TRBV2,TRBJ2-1,CASSDPSGPHNEQFF,TGTGCCAGCAGTGACCCTAGCGGGCCCCACAATGAGCAGTTCTTC
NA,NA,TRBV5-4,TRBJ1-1,CASSLITEVEAFF,TGTGCCAGCAGCTTGATTACGGAGGTAGAAGCTTTCTTT
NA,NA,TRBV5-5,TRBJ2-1,CASSFKRPYAYNEQFF,TGTGCCAGCAGCTTTAAGCGGCCTTATGCTTACAATGAGCAGTTCTTC
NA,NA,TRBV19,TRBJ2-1,CASSRPGDGNEQFF,TGTGCCAGTAGTAGACCAGGGGATGGCAATGAGCAGTTCTTC
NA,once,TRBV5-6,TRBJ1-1,CASSFNRKNEAFF,TGTGCCAGCAGCTTCAACAGAAAGAATGAAGCTTTCTTT
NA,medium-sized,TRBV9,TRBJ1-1,CASSRAKNTEAFF,TGTGCCAGCAGTAGGGCTAAGAACACTGAAGCTTTCTTT
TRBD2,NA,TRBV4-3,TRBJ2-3,CASSQELAGNPDTQYF,TGCGCCAGCAGCCAAGAACTAGCGGGAAACCCAGATACGCAGTATTTT
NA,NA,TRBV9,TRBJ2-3,CASSVESTGRSSTDTQYF,TGTGCCAGCAGCGTAGAATCGACAGGACGATCTAGCACAGATACGCAGTATTTT
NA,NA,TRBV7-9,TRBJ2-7,CASSPGGLWYEQYF,TGTGCCAGCAGCCCTGGGGGGCTATGGTACGAGCAGTACTTC
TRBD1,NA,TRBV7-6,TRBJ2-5,CASSFNRGQETQYF,TGTGCCAGCAGCTTCAACAGGGGTCAAGAGACCCAGTACTTC
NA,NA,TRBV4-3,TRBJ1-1,CASSQDRTSNTEAFF,TGCGCCAGCAGCCAAGATCGGACCTCGAACACTGAAGCTTTCTTT
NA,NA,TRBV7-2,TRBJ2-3,CASKPAFTSTDTQYF,TGTGCCAGCAAACCGGCTTTTACTAGCACAGATACGCAGTATTTT
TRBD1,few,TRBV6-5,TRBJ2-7,CASSPAGGVIEQYF,TGTGCCAGCAGCCCGGCAGGGGGTGTGATCGAGCAGTACTTC
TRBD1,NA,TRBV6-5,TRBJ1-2,CASGRDREKSGYTF,TGTGCCAGCGGCCGGGACAGGGAAAAGAGTGGCTACACCTTC
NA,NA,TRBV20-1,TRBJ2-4,CSARAGSPQYF,TGCAGTGCTAGAGCCGGGAGCCCTCAGTACTTC
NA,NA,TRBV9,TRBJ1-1,CASSVENSYQGLTEAFF,TGTGCCAGCAGCGTAGAAAATTCTTACCAGGGTTTAACTGAAGCTTTCTTT
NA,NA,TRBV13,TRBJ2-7,CASSTTGYEQYF,TGTGCCAGCAGCACGACAGGCTACGAGCAGTACTTC
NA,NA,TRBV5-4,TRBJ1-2,CASRSGTKSGGYTF,TGTGCCAGCAGATCCGGAACGAAGTCAGGAGGCTACACCTTC
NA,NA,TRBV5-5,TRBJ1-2,CASSAEDYGYTF,TGTGCCAGCAGCGCGGAGGACTATGGCTACACCTTC
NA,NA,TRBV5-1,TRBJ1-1,CASSLETPRLNTEAFF,TGCGCCAGCAGCTTGGAGACACCCAGATTGAACACTGAAGCTTTCTTT
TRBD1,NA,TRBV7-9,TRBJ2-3,CASSDRVKTDTQYF,TGTGCCAGCAGCGACAGGGTGAAAACAGATACGCAGTATTTT
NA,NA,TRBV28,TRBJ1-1,CASSLFHAGEAFF,TGTGCCAGCAGTTTATTCCATGCGGGTGAAGCTTTCTTT
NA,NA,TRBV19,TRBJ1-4,CASSTQGGNEKLFF,TGTGCCAGTAGTACACAGGGCGGTAATGAAAAACTGTTTTTT
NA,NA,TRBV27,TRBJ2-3,CASSLNVRAASSTDTQYF,TGTGCCAGCAGTTTAAACGTTAGGGCAGCTTCTAGCACAGATACGCAGTATTTT
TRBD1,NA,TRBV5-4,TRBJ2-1,CASSLGGGHYNEQFF,TGTGCCAGCAGCTTGGGAGGGGGCCACTACAATGAGCAGTTCTTC
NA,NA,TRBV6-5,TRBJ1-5,CASSYEGGNQPQHF,TGTGCCAGCAGTTACGAGGGTGGCAATCAGCCCCAGCATTTT
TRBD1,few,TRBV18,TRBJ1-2,CASSIPDRVNYGYTF,TGTGCCAGCTCTATACCGGACAGGGTAAACTATGGCTACACCTTC
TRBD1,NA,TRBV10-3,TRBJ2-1,CAATGGWSEQFF,TGTGCCGCGACAGGGGGCTGGAGTGAGCAGTTCTTC
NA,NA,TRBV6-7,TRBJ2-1,CASRAPKFF,TGTGCCAGCAGGGCCCCAAAGTTCTTC